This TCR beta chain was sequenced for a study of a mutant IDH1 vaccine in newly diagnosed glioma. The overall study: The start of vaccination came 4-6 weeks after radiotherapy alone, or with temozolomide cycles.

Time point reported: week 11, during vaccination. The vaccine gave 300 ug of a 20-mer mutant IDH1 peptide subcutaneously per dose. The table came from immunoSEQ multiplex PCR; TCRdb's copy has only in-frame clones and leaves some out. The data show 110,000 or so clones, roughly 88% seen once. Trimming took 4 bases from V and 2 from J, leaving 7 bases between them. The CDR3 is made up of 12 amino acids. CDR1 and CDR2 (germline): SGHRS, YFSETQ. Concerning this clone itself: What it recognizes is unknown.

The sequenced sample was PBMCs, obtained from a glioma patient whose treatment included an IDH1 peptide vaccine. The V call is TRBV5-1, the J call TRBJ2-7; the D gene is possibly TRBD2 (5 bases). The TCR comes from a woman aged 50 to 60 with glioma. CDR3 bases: TGCGCCAGCAGCCCGGGAACCTACGAGCAGTACTTC. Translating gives CASSPGTYEQYF.